This T cell receptor (beta chain) was observed in a study of Ad26.COV2.S vaccination and SARS-CoV-2 variants. Study in general: Ad26.COV2.S shots went into the muscle once or twice, 56 days apart. Findings and caveats of the study: The TCR breadth and depth analyses may have understated or missed part of the total T cell responses.

Specified treatment: about 20 received Ad26.COV2.S at low or high dose, single or two shots; roughly five received placebo; per-sample allocation not given. Each sample was drawn 63 days after the first injection (of vaccine or placebo). In Boston, an adult donor aged 18-55 years took part. The V segment lost 1 base and the J segment 7 bases; nucleotides outside the gene matches: 5. The CDR3 sequence is 15 residues long. Germline V gene sequence: CDR1 MGHRA, CDR2 YSYEKL. The assay was immunoSEQ multiplex PCR, and TCRdb's table has in-frame clones only and misses some. The sample lists about 350,000 clones; roughly 91% were seen once. Details on this clone: Antigen specificity is unknown.

The sequencing here drew on peripheral blood, taken in a trial of Ad26.COV2.S vaccine versus placebo. This TCR was recovered from a person aged 18 to 59 who received the Ad26.COV2.S COVID-19 vaccine or a placebo. This chain connects TRBV4-1 to TRBJ2-2, with 8 bases aligning to TRBD1. The chain's CDR3 is CASSQGTGGLGELFF. The CDR3 DNA follows: TGCGCCAGCAGCCAAGGAACAGGGGGTCTCGGGGAGCTGTTTTTT.